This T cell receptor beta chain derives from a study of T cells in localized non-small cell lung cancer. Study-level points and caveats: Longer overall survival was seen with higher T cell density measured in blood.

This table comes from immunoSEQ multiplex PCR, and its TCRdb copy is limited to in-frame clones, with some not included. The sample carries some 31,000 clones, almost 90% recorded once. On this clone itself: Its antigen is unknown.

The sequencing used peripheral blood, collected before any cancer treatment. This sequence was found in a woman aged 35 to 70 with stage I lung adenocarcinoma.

CDR3 nucleotide sequence: TGTGCCAGCAGGGGAGATCAGCCCCAGCATTTT. Translated, it gives CASRGDQPQHF. This chain joins TRBV6-6 and TRBJ1-5; D not resolved. Trimming took off 6 bases at V and 5 bases at J, with 5 bases between the two ends. Germline V CDR1 and CDR2: MNHNY, SVGAGI (reference sequence). This CDR3 region has 11 residues.